Described below is a single T cell receptor (beta chain) sequence and its context. Original handling: Reference gene primer amplification in the assay estimated nucleated cell counts. Sequencing was performed with immunoSEQ multiplex PCR; in TCRdb, only in-frame clones are kept and a portion is missing. V and J calls and clone size follow that table, whereas D and trimming were derived from the DNA. The data hold over 350,000 clones, with approximately 87% observed a single time. This entry comes from a study of blood T cell repertoires in COVID-19. Background on the study: Researchers got acute and convalescent COVID-19 samples from the United States, Italy and Spain. Sample material is recorded as cDNA or gDNA derived from T cells, B-cell-depleted T cells, or PBMCs.

The CDR3 loop spans 15 amino acids. Germline V gene sequence: CDR1 SGHAT, CDR2 FQNNGV. V shed 0 bases and J shed 1 base, with 6 bases lying between them. Recruits, aged about 18 to 89 years, lived in 24 US areas. The chain uses TRBV11-2 and TRBJ2-2; tentatively, D is TRBD2 (5 bases). Material for sequencing was PBMCs or T cells enriched from blood (not recorded which). This sequence originates from a woman aged 25-40 years with acute COVID-19. As DNA, the CDR3 is TGTGCCAGCAGCTTAGAGGAGGAGAACACCGGGGAGCTGTTTTTT. It is translated as CASSLEEENTGELFF.